The clone carrying this T cell receptor beta chain was picked up a small number of times. The antigen remains undetermined. V was trimmed by 5 bases and J by 2 bases, leaving 21 bases between them. This CDR3 is built from 16 residues. The germline CDR1 and CDR2 sequences are DFQATT and SNEGSKA (reference sequence). Attachment of unique molecular identifiers to individual cDNA molecules was performed in the library. Each CDR3 protein is one row after TCRdb ran MiXCR on the RACE reads. The data show a few hundred thousand distinct CDR3 sequences, over 6% seen once. This sample was included in a study of human T cells and chemical hapten exposure. Whole-study context: After 6 days, upper back 0.01% DPC patch tests were scored.

Study-level findings and limits: Significantly greater numbers of large CDR3 similarity clusters came from expanded TCRs than from controls.

As to time point: patch test 2, 6 weeks after DPC sensitization. Treatment specified: therapeutic diphenylcyclopropenone sensitization with weekly scalp DPC. Staff drew blood before applying each patch test. This sequence joins TRBV20-1 and TRBJ2-5; D is possibly TRBD1 (6 bases). The sequence derives from a woman aged 18-35 years with alopecia areata. Some clones in this sample may be carry-over from other donors' samples. This specimen consisted of whole blood, obtained in connection with sensitization to the hapten diphenylcyclopropenone (DPC). The CDR3 bases are TGCAGTGCTCAGAAACCACAGGGCCCTATTCAAGAGACCCAGTACTTC. Protein product: CSAQKPQGPIQETQYF.